Listed below are T cell receptor beta chains from one sample, sequenced in a study of technical replicates of blood from four donors. The assay was immunoSEQ multiplex PCR, and TCRdb's table has in-frame clones only and misses some. Counted here are under 95,000 clones, about 93% occurring once; the ten biggest clones make up approximately 0.25%. Sequencing was carried out using T cells isolated from PBMCs. These receptors all stem from a human donor in good health. The CDR3 runs from the conserved cysteine through the conserved F or W. A D gene is named only where the DNA matches it firmly. Clone size is stated in some rows and not others, as once, few, many or a class when expanded.

TRBV5-6,.,TRBJ1-1,.,TGTGCCAGCACGGCCGGTACAGTGAACACTGAAGCTTTCTTT,CASTAGTVNTEAFF
TRBV7-3,.,TRBJ1-1,.,TGTGCCAGCAGCTTAACAGGTCGGGGTTCGGGCACTGAAGCTTTCTTT,CASSLTGRGSGTEAFF
TRBV28,TRBD2,TRBJ2-7,.,TGTTCTGCGGGGGGCAGATACGAGCAGTACTTC,CSAGGRYEQYF
TRBV4-1,TRBD2,TRBJ2-7,.,TGCGCCAGCAGCCAAGGACTAGCGGTTTCCTACGAGCAGTACTTC,CASSQGLAVSYEQYF
TRBV9,.,TRBJ2-1,once,TGTGCCAGCAGCGTAGTTGGGCTAGCGTGGAATGAGCAGTTCTTC,CASSVVGLAWNEQFF
TRBV6-5,.,TRBJ2-1,.,TGTGCCAGCAGGAGGCCATCAGGGGAGCAGTTCTTC,CASRRPSGEQFF
TRBV5-4,.,TRBJ2-1,.,TGTGCCAGCAGCTTGGTAACTTACAATGAGCAGTTCTTC,CASSLVTYNEQFF
TRBV19,TRBD1,TRBJ2-7,.,TGTGCCAGTAGTACCTCCTCCGGGACAGGGTACGAGCAGTACTTC,CASSTSSGTGYEQYF
TRBV27,.,TRBJ2-1,.,TGTGCCAGCAGTTTAGTCGGTGGGCGGGGCCGGTCGAATGAGCAGTTCTTC,CASSLVGGRGRSNEQFF
TRBV10-1,TRBD2,TRBJ2-1,.,TGCGCCAGCAGTGAGTCCGTACTAGCGGGATATGAGCAGTTCTTC,CASSESVLAGYEQFF